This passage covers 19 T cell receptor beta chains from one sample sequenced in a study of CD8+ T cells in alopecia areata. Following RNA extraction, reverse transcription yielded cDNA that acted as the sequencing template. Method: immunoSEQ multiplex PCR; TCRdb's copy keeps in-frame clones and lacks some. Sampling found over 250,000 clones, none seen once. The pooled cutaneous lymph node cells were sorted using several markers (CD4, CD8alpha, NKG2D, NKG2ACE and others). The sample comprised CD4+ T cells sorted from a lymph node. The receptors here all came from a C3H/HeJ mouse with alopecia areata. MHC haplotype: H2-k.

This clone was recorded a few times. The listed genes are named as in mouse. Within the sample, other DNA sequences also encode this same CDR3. Incomplete CDR3 DNA: TGTGCCAGCAGCGCGGGACTGGGACAAGAC. This gives the protein CASSAGLGQD. The full CDR3 is CASSAGLGQDTQYF. The chain couples TRBV13-1 to TRBJ2-5; 9 positions agree with TRBD2. The observed sequence ends 4 residues before the CDR3 terminus, with the missing tail filled in from the germline J gene. Germline CDR1 and CDR2: NSHNY and SYGAGN. This CDR3 is 14 amino acids long. V shed 5 bases, J shed 3 bases, and the junction held 4 bases outside the gene matches.

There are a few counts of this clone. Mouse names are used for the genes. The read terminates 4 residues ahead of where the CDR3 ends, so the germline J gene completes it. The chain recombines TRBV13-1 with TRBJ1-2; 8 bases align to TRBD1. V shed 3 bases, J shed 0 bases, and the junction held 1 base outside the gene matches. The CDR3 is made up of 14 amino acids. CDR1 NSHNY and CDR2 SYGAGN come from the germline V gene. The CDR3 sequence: CASSVTGANSDYTF. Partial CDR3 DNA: TGTGCCAGCAGTGTGACAGGGGCAAACTCC.

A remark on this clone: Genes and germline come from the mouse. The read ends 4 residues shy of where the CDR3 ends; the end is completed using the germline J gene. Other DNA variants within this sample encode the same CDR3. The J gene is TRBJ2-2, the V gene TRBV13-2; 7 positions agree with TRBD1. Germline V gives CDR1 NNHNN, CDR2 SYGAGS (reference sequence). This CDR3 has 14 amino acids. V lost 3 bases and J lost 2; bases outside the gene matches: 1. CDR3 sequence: CASGGGQNTGQLYF. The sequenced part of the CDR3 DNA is TGTGCCAGCGGTGGGGGACAGAACACCGGG.

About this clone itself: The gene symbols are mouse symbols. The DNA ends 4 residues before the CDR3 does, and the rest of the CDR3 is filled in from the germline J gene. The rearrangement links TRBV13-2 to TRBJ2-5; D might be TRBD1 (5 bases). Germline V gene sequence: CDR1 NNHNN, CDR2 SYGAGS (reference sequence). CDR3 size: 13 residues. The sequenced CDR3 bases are TGTGCCAGCGGTGATGCAGGGAGGGAC. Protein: CASGDAGRD. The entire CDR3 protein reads CASGDAGRDTQYF.

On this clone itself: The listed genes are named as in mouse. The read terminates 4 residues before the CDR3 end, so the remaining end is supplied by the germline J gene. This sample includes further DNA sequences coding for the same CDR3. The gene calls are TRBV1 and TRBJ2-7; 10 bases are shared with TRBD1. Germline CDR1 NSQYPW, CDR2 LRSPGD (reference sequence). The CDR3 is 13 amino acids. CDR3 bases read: TGCACCTGCAGTGCGACAGGGGGCGAT. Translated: CTCSATGGD. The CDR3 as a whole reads CTCSATGGDEQYF.

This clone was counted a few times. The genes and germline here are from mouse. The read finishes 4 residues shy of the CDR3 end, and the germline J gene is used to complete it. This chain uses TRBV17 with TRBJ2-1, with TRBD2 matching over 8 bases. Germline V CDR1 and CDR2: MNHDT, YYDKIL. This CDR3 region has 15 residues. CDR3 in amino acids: CASSRGDWSMAEQFF. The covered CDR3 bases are TGTGCTAGCAGTAGAGGGGACTGGTCCATGGCT.

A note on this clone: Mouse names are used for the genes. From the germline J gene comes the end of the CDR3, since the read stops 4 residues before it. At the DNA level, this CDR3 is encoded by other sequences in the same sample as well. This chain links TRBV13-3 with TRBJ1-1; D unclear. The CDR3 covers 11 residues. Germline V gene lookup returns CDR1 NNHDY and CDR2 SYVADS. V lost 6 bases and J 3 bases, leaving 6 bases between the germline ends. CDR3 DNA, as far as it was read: TGTGCCAGCAAGGTGCACACA. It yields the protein CASKVHT. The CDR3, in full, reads CASKVHTEVFF.

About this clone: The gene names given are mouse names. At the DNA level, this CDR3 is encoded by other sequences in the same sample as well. The CDR3: CASSPDRVQDTQYF. Partial CDR3 DNA: TGTGCCAGCAGCCCCGACAGGGTTCAAGAC. This rearrangement joins TRBV5 to TRBJ2-5, with 7 bases matching TRBD1. Sequencing ends 4 residues short of the CDR3 end; the germline J gene provides the rest. This CDR3 has 14 residues. Trimming removed 4 bases from V and 3 bases from J; junction bases left unmatched: 4. Germline CDR1 LGHNA, CDR2 YNLKQL (reference sequence).

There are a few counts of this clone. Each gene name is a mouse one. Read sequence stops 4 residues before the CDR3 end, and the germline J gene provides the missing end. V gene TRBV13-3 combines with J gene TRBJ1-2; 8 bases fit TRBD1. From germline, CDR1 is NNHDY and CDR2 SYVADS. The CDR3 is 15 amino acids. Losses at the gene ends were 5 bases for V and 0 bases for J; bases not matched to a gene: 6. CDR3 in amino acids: CASSPTGGANSDYTF. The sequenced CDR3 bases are TGTGCCAGCAGCCCTACAGGGGGTGCAAACTCC.

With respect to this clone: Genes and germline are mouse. CDR3 sequence reads: CASSDGTGDQDTQYF. The CDR3 DNA, read in part, is TGTGCCAGCAGTGATGGGACTGGGGACCAAGAC. The chain carries TRBV13-3 and TRBJ2-5, with 9 bases lining up with TRBD2. The read terminates 4 residues ahead of where the CDR3 ends, so the germline J gene completes it. The CDR3 runs 15 residues. After removal of 0 bases from V and 1 base from J, the junction contained 0 bases not matched to a gene. Germline values: CDR1 NNHDY, CDR2 SYVADS.

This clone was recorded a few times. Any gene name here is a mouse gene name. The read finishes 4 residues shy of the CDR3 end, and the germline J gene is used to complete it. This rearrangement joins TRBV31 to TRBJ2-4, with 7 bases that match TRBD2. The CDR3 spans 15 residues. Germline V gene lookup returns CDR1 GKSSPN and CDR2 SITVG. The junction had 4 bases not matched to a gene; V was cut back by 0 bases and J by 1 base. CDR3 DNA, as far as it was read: TGTGCCTGGAGTCTAGTGGGGGGAGGTCAAAAC. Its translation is CAWSLVGGGQN. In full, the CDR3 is CAWSLVGGGQNTLYF.

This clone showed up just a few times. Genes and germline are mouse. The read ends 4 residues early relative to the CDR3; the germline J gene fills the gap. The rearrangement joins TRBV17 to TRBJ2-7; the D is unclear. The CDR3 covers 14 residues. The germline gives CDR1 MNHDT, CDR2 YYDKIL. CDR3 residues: CASSRDRNNYEQYF. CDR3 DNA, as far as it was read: TGTGCTAGCAGTAGAGATAGAAACAATTAT.

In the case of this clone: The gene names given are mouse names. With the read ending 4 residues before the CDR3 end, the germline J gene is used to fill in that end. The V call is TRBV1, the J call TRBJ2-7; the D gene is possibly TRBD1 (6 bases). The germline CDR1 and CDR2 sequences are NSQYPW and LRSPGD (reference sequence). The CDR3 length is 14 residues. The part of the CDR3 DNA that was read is TGCACCTGCAGTGCAGACTCAGGGGAGGAT. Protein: CTCSADSGED. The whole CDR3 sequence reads CTCSADSGEDEQYF.

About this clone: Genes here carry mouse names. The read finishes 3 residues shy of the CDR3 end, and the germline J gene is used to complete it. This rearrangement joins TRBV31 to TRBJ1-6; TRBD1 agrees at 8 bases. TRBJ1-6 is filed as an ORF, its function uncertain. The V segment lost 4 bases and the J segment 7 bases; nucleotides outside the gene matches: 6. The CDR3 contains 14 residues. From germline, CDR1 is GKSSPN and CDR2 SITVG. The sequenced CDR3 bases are TGTGCCTGGAACAGGGGGTGGGGGAATTCGCCC. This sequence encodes CAWNRGWGNSP. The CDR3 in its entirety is CAWNRGWGNSPLYF.

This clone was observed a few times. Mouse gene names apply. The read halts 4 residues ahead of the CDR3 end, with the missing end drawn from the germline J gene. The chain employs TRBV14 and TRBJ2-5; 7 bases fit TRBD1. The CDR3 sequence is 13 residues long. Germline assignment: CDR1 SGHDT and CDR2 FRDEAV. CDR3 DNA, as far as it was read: TGTGCCAGCAGTTCAACAGGGGTAGAC. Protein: CASSSTGVD. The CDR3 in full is CASSSTGVDTQYF.

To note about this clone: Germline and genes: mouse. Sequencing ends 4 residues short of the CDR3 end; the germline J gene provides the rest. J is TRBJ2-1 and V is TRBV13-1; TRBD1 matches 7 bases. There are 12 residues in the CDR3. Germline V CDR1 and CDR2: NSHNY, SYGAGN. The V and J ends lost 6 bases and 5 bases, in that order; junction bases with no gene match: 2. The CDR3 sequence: CASKDRNAEQFF. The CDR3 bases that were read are TGTGCCAGCAAGGACAGGAATGCT.

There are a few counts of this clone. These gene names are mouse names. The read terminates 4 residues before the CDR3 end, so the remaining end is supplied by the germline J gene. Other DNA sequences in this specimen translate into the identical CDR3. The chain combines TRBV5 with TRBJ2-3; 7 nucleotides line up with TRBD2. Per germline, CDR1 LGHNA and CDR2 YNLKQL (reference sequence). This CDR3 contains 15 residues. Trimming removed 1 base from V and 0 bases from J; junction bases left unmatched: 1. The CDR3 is CASSQAWGSAETLYF. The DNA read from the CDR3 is TGTGCCAGCAGCCAAGCCTGGGGGAGTGCAGAA.

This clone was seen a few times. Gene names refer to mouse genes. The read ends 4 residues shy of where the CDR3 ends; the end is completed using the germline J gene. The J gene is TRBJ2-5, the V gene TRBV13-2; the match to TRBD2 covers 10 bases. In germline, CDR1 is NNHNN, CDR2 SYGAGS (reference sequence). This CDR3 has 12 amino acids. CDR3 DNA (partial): TGTGCCAGCGGGACTGGGGGGGAC. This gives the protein CASGTGGD. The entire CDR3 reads CASGTGGDTQYF.

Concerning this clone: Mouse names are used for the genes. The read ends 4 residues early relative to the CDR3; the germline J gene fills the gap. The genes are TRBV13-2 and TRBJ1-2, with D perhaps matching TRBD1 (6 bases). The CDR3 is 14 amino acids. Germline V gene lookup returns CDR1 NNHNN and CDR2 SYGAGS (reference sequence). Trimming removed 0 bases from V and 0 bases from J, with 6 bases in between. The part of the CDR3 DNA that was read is TGTGCCAGCGGTGATGGGGACACAAACTCC. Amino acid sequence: CASGDGDTNS. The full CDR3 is CASGDGDTNSDYTF.